These T cell receptor beta chains were read from a single sample in a study of blood T cell repertoires in COVID-19. Some clones are missing from TCRdb's copy, which holds only in-frame ones; the method was immunoSEQ multiplex PCR. This table has 250,000 or so clones, roughly 90% appearing once. Sequenced: peripheral blood. The receptors come from a woman aged 60-75 years with acute or convalescent COVID-19. Both conserved end residues are part of each CDR3. The D gene is left open where the match is weak. The size entry is marked missing in some rows and otherwise reads once, few, many or a size class.

V	J	D	size	DNA	CDR3
TRBV18	TRBJ2-3	NA	once	TGTGCCAGCTCAGCAAACCGGGGCACAGATACGCAGTATTTT	CASSANRGTDTQYF
TRBV5-4	TRBJ1-2	TRBD1	NA	TGTGCCAGCAGCCCGTGGCAGGGGGGCGACTATGGCTACACCTTC	CASSPWQGGDYGYTF
TRBV19	TRBJ1-2	NA	NA	TGCGCCAGTAGTACTAGGGACAATTCTCGGGGCTACACCTTC	CASSTRDNSRGYTF
TRBV10-1	TRBJ2-1	TRBD2	NA	TGCGCCAGCAGTGAGTCCGCTAGCGGGGGCCCCTACAATGAGCAGTTCTTC	CASSESASGGPYNEQFF
TRBV5-1	TRBJ1-3	NA	NA	TGCGCCAGCAGCTTGGAGCCGCTTGGGGGGGAGGACACCATATATTTT	CASSLEPLGGEDTIYF
TRBV15	TRBJ2-1	TRBD1	NA	TGTGCCACCAGCGGTGGACAGGTCTACAATGAGCAGTTCTTC	CATSGGQVYNEQFF
TRBV6-6	TRBJ2-7	TRBD2	few	TGTGCCAGCAGTCGAGGTACAGGAGCGGGGTCCTACGAGCAGTACTTC	CASSRGTGAGSYEQYF
TRBV4-1	TRBJ2-7	TRBD2	NA	TGCGCCAGCAGCCAGGCCACAACTAGCGGGTACTCCTACGAGCAGTACTTC	CASSQATTSGYSYEQYF
TRBV9	TRBJ2-3	TRBD2	NA	TGTGCCAGCAGCGCGACCCTAGCGGGGGGTTTCACAGATACGCAGTATTTT	CASSATLAGGFTDTQYF
TRBV7-9	TRBJ1-5	NA	NA	TGTGCCAGCAGCCCCCAGGCCGATCAGCCCCAGCATTTT	CASSPQADQPQHF
TRBV9	TRBJ2-7	TRBD2	NA	TGTGCCAGCAGCGTAGGGGCTAGCGGGACATACGAGCAGTACTTC	CASSVGASGTYEQYF
TRBV5-5	TRBJ2-3	TRBD1	NA	TGTGCCAGCAGCTTGGACAGGGGGCCCGGAGATACGCAGTATTTT	CASSLDRGPGDTQYF
TRBV10-3	TRBJ1-2	TRBD1	NA	TGTGCCGTTACTCGGGAGACAGGGAGTGTCTATGGCTACACCTTC	CAVTRETGSVYGYTF
TRBV28	TRBJ1-2	TRBD1	NA	TGTGCCAGCAGTACCCAGGGACAGGGTAACTATGGCTACACCTTC	CASSTQGQGNYGYTF
TRBV3-1/TRBV3-2	TRBJ1-5	NA	NA	TGTGCCAGCAGCCAAGGCCCCAGGGGTTTAGGCAATCAGCCCCAGCATTTT	CASSQGPRGLGNQPQHF
TRBV3-1/TRBV3-2	TRBJ2-5	NA	NA	TGTGCCAGCAGCACTCGGTCGGTACAAGAGACCCAGTACTTC	CASSTRSVQETQYF
TRBV5-1	TRBJ1-4	NA	NA	TGCGCCAGCAGCTTGGCGGGGGGCGAAGCTAATGAAAAACTGTTTTTT	CASSLAGGEANEKLFF
TRBV5-1	TRBJ2-1	NA	NA	TGCGCCAGCGTACCTTGGGTAGCGGACTACAATGAGCAGTTCTTC	CASVPWVADYNEQFF
TRBV18	TRBJ1-2	NA	once	TGTGCCAGCTCAACTGACAGAACCTATGGCTACACCTTC	CASSTDRTYGYTF
TRBV19	TRBJ1-1	NA	NA	TGTGCCAGTAGACCCCGGGGGGGGATTGAAGCTTTCTTT	CASRPRGGIEAFF
TRBV19	TRBJ1-4	TRBD1	NA	TGTGCCAGTAGTACCGAGGGGGCGCAGAGATCTGAAAAACTGTTTTTT	CASSTEGAQRSEKLFF
TRBV12-3/TRBV12-4	TRBJ2-5	NA	NA	TGTGCCAGCAGTTTAGGGGAGAGAGCCCAGTACTTC	CASSLGERAQYF
TRBV18	TRBJ1-1	TRBD1	few	TGTGCCAGCTCACAAGGGACAGCGAACACTGAAGCTTTCTTT	CASSQGTANTEAFF
TRBV28	TRBJ2-7	NA	NA	TGTGCCAGCACTTCCCCCGGGAGTCCTGTCGAGCAGTACTTC	CASTSPGSPVEQYF
TRBV7-3	TRBJ1-6	TRBD1	NA	TGTGCCAGCAGGGGACAGGGGGATAATTCACCCCTCCACTTT	CASRGQGDNSPLHF
TRBV5-1	TRBJ1-6	NA	few	TGCGCCAGCAGCTTGGCGGGTAGCAGGGAATATTCACCCCTCCACTTT	CASSLAGSREYSPLHF
TRBV6-1	TRBJ1-1	TRBD1	NA	TGTGCCAGCAGTGAAGTGTCCAGGACAGGGAGCACTGAAGCTTTCTTT	CASSEVSRTGSTEAFF
TRBV5-1	TRBJ2-3	TRBD1	NA	TGCGCCAGCAGCAGCGGACAGGGGCTAGGCACAGATACGCAGTATTTT	CASSSGQGLGTDTQYF
TRBV18	TRBJ1-5	NA	NA	TGTGCCAGCTCACCACAGGCGGGTCAGCCCCAGCATTTT	CASSPQAGQPQHF
TRBV10-2	TRBJ2-7	TRBD2	NA	TGCGCCAGCAGTGAGTCAGGTAGCGGGGGTGGGGAGCAGTACTTC	CASSESGSGGGEQYF
TRBV13	TRBJ1-6	NA	NA	TGTGCCAGCAGCCCTCCGGGGGTGAGGCCCCTCCACTTT	CASSPPGVRPLHF
TRBV10-2	TRBJ2-5	TRBD2	NA	TGCGCCAGCTCGCGAAGCGGGGGGGCCGGGGTAGAGACCCAGTACTTC	CASSRSGGAGVETQYF
TRBV11-2	TRBJ1-1	NA	NA	TGTGCCAGCAGCTTCGGCGGGTCTGAAGCTTTCTTT	CASSFGGSEAFF
TRBV28	TRBJ1-4	TRBD1	NA	TGTGCCAGCAGTTCCCCCGGGACAGGGAACGAAAAACTGTTTTTT	CASSSPGTGNEKLFF
TRBV6-5	TRBJ1-5	TRBD1	once	TGTGCCAGCAGCCCGGACAGGGCGGGAAATCAGCCCCAGCATTTT	CASSPDRAGNQPQHF
TRBV19	TRBJ1-3	TRBD1	few	TGTGCCAGTAGTACTTCCCGGACAGGGGGCGGATACACCATATATTTT	CASSTSRTGGGYTIYF
TRBV3-1/TRBV3-2	TRBJ2-1	TRBD2	NA	TGTGCCAGCACCCCCCCAGGGCGACTAGCGGGGGGTGGAAATGAGCAGTTCTTC	CASTPPGRLAGGGNEQFF
TRBV6-1	TRBJ2-7	TRBD2	NA	TGTGCCAGCAGTGAACTTCACTTCTCTAGCGGGGTTCCCTACGAGCAGTACTTC	CASSELHFSSGVPYEQYF